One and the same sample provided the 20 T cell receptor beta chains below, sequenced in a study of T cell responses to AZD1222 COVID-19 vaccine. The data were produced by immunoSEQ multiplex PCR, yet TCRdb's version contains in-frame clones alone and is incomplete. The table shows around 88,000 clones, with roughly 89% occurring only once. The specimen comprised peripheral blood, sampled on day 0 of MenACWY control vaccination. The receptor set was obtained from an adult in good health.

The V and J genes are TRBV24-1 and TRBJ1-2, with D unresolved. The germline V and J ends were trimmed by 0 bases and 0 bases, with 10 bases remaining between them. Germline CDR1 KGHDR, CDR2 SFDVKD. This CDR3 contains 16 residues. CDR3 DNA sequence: TGTGCCACCAGTGATTTGAGAACCGGACCTAACTATGGCTACACCTTC. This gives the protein CATSDLRTGPNYGYTF.

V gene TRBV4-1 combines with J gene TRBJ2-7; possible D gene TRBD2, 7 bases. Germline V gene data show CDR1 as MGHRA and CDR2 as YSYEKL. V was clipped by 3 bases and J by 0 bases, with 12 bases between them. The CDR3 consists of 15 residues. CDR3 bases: TGCGCCAGCAGCCAGGCCCGGGGGGCCTCCTACGAGCAGTACTTC. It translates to CASSQARGASYEQYF.

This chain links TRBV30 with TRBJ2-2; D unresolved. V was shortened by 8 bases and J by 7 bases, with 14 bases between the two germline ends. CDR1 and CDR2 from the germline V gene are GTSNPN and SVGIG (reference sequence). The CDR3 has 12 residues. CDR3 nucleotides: TGTGCCGGAACCACAACGGGCGGGGAGCTGTTTTTT. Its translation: CAGTTTGGELFF.

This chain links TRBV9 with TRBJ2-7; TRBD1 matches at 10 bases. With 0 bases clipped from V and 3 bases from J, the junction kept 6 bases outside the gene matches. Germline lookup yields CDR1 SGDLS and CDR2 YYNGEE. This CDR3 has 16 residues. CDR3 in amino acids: CASSVDGGQGIYEQYF. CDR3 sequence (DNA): TGTGCCAGCAGCGTAGATGGGGGACAGGGGATCTACGAGCAGTACTTC.

The CDR3 coding sequence is TGTGCCAGCAGCCAAGAACCTAGCGGGGGAAACGAGCAGTACTTC. Amino acids: CASSQEPSGGNEQYF. The rearrangement uses TRBV3-1 (or the pseudogene TRBV3-2) and TRBJ2-7; TRBD2 aligns across 10 bases. The CDR3 length is 15 residues. J was trimmed by 5 bases and V by 0 bases; bases with no gene match: 4. Germline assignment: CDR1 LGHDT and CDR2 YNNKEL (reference sequence).

The CDR3 here is CASRTGAQGYTF. In DNA form, the CDR3 reads TGTGCCAGCAGGACGGGGGCCCAGGGCTACACCTTC. This chain joins TRBV6-5 and TRBJ1-2; TRBD1 might be the D (6 bases). The CDR3 contains 12 residues. Trimming pared 6 bases from V and 8 bases from J, leaving 13 bases between. Germline values: CDR1 MNHEY, CDR2 SVGAGI.

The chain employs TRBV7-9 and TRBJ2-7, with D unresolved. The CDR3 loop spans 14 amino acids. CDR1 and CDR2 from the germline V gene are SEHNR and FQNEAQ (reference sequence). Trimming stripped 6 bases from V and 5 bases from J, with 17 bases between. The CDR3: CASRPDGPGNEQYF. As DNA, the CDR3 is TGTGCCAGCAGACCCGACGGACCAGGCAACGAGCAGTACTTC.

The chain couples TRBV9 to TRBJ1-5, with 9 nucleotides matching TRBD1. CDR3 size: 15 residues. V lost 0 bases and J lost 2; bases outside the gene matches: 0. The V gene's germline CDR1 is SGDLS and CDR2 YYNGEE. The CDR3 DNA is TGTGCCAGCAGCGTAGGGGACAGGGGCAATCAGCCCCAGCATTTT. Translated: CASSVGDRGNQPQHF. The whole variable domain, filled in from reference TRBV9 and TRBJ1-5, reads DSGVTQTPKHLITATGQRVTLRCSPRSGDLSVYWYQQSLDQGLQFLIQYYNGEERAKGNILERFSAQQFPDLHSELNLSSLELGDSALYFCASSVGDRGNQPQHFGDGTRLSIL.

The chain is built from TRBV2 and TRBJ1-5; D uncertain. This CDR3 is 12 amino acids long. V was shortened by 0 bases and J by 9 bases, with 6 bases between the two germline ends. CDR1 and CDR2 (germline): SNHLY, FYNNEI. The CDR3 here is CASSEAGRPQHF. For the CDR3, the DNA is TGTGCCAGCAGTGAAGCGGGTCGGCCCCAGCATTTT.

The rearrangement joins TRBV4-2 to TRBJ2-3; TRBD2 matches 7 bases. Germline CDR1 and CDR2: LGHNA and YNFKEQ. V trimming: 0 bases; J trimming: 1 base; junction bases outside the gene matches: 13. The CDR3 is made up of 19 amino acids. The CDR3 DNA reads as TGTGCCAGCAGCCAAGATCCTTCTGCGGCGGGGGACCGCACAGATACGCAGTATTTT. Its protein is CASSQDPSAAGDRTDTQYF.

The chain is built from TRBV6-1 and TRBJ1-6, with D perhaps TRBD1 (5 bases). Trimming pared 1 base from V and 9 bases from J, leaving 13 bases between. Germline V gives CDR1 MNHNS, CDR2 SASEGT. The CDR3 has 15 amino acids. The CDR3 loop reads CASSEGVGGGSPLHF. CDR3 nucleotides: TGTGCCAGCAGTGAAGGCGTGGGCGGGGGTTCACCCCTCCACTTT.

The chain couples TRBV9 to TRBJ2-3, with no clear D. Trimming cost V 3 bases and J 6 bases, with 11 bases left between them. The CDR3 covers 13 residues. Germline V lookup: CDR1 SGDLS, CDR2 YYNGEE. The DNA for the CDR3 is TGTGCCAGCAGCGAGGATACTAAGGATACGCAGTATTTT. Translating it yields CASSEDTKDTQYF. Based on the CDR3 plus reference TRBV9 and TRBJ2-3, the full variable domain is DSGVTQTPKHLITATGQRVTLRCSPRSGDLSVYWYQQSLDQGLQFLIQYYNGEERAKGNILERFSAQQFPDLHSELNLSSLELGDSALYFCASSEDTKDTQYFGPGTRLTVL.

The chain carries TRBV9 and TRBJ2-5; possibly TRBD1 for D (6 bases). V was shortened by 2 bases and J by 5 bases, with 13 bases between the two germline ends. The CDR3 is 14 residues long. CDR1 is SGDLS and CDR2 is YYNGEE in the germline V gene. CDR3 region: CASSVLDSVETQYF. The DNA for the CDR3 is TGTGCCAGCAGCGTCCTGGACAGTGTCGAGACCCAGTACTTC. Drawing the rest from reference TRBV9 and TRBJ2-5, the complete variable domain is DSGVTQTPKHLITATGQRVTLRCSPRSGDLSVYWYQQSLDQGLQFLIQYYNGEERAKGNILERFSAQQFPDLHSELNLSSLELGDSALYFCASSVLDSVETQYFGPGTRLLVL.

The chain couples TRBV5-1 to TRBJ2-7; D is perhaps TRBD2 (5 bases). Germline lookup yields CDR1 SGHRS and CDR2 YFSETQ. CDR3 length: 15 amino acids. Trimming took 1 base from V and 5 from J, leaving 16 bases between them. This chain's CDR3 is CASSLQWTYGDEQYF. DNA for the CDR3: TGCGCCAGCAGCTTGCAGTGGACGTACGGGGACGAGCAGTACTTC.

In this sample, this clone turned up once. Here the CDR3 reads CASSLGGFEQYF. The CDR3 DNA follows: TGCGCCAGCAGCTTGGGTGGGTTCGAGCAGTACTTC. The rearrangement links TRBV5-1 to TRBJ2-7; D not resolved. CDR1 SGHRS and CDR2 YFSETQ come from the germline V gene. The CDR3 is 12 residues long. Trimming left V 0 bases short and J 6 bases short, with 7 bases between.

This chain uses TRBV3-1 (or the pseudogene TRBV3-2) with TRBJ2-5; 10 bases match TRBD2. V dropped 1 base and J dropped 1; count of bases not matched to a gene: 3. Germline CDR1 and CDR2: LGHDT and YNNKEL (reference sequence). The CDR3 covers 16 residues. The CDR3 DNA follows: TGTGCCAGCAGCCAAGTAGCGGGGGGCGTCCAAGAGACCCAGTACTTC. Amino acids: CASSQVAGGVQETQYF.

The CDR3 loop is CAIPEPGGQDTQYF. CDR3 DNA: TGTGCCATACCCGAACCGGGGGGGCAAGATACGCAGTATTTT. The chain is built from TRBV9 and TRBJ2-3, with 8 bases matching TRBD2. V trimming: 9 bases; J trimming: 5 bases; junction bases outside the gene matches: 11. Germline CDR1 SGDLS, CDR2 YYNGEE. The CDR3 extends over 14 amino acids.

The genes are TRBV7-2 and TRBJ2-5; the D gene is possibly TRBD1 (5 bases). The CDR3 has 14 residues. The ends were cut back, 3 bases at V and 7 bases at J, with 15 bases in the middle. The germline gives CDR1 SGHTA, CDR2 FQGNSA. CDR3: CASSLSRPQGTQYF. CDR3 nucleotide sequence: TGTGCCAGCAGCTTGAGTCGGCCCCAGGGGACCCAGTACTTC.

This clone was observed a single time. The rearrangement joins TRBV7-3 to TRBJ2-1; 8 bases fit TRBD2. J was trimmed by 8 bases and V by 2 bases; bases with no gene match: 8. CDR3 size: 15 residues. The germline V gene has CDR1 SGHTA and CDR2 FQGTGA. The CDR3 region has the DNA TGTGCCAGCAGCTTACGGGGGGGCCCTTTCGATGAGCAGTTCTTC. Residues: CASSLRGGPFDEQFF.

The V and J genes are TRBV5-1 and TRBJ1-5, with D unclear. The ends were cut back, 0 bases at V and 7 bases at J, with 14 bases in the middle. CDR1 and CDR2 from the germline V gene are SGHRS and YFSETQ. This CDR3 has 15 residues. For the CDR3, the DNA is TGCGCCAGCAGCTTGGACGGAGAACCCAGGCAGCCCCAGCATTTT. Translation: CASSLDGEPRQPQHF.